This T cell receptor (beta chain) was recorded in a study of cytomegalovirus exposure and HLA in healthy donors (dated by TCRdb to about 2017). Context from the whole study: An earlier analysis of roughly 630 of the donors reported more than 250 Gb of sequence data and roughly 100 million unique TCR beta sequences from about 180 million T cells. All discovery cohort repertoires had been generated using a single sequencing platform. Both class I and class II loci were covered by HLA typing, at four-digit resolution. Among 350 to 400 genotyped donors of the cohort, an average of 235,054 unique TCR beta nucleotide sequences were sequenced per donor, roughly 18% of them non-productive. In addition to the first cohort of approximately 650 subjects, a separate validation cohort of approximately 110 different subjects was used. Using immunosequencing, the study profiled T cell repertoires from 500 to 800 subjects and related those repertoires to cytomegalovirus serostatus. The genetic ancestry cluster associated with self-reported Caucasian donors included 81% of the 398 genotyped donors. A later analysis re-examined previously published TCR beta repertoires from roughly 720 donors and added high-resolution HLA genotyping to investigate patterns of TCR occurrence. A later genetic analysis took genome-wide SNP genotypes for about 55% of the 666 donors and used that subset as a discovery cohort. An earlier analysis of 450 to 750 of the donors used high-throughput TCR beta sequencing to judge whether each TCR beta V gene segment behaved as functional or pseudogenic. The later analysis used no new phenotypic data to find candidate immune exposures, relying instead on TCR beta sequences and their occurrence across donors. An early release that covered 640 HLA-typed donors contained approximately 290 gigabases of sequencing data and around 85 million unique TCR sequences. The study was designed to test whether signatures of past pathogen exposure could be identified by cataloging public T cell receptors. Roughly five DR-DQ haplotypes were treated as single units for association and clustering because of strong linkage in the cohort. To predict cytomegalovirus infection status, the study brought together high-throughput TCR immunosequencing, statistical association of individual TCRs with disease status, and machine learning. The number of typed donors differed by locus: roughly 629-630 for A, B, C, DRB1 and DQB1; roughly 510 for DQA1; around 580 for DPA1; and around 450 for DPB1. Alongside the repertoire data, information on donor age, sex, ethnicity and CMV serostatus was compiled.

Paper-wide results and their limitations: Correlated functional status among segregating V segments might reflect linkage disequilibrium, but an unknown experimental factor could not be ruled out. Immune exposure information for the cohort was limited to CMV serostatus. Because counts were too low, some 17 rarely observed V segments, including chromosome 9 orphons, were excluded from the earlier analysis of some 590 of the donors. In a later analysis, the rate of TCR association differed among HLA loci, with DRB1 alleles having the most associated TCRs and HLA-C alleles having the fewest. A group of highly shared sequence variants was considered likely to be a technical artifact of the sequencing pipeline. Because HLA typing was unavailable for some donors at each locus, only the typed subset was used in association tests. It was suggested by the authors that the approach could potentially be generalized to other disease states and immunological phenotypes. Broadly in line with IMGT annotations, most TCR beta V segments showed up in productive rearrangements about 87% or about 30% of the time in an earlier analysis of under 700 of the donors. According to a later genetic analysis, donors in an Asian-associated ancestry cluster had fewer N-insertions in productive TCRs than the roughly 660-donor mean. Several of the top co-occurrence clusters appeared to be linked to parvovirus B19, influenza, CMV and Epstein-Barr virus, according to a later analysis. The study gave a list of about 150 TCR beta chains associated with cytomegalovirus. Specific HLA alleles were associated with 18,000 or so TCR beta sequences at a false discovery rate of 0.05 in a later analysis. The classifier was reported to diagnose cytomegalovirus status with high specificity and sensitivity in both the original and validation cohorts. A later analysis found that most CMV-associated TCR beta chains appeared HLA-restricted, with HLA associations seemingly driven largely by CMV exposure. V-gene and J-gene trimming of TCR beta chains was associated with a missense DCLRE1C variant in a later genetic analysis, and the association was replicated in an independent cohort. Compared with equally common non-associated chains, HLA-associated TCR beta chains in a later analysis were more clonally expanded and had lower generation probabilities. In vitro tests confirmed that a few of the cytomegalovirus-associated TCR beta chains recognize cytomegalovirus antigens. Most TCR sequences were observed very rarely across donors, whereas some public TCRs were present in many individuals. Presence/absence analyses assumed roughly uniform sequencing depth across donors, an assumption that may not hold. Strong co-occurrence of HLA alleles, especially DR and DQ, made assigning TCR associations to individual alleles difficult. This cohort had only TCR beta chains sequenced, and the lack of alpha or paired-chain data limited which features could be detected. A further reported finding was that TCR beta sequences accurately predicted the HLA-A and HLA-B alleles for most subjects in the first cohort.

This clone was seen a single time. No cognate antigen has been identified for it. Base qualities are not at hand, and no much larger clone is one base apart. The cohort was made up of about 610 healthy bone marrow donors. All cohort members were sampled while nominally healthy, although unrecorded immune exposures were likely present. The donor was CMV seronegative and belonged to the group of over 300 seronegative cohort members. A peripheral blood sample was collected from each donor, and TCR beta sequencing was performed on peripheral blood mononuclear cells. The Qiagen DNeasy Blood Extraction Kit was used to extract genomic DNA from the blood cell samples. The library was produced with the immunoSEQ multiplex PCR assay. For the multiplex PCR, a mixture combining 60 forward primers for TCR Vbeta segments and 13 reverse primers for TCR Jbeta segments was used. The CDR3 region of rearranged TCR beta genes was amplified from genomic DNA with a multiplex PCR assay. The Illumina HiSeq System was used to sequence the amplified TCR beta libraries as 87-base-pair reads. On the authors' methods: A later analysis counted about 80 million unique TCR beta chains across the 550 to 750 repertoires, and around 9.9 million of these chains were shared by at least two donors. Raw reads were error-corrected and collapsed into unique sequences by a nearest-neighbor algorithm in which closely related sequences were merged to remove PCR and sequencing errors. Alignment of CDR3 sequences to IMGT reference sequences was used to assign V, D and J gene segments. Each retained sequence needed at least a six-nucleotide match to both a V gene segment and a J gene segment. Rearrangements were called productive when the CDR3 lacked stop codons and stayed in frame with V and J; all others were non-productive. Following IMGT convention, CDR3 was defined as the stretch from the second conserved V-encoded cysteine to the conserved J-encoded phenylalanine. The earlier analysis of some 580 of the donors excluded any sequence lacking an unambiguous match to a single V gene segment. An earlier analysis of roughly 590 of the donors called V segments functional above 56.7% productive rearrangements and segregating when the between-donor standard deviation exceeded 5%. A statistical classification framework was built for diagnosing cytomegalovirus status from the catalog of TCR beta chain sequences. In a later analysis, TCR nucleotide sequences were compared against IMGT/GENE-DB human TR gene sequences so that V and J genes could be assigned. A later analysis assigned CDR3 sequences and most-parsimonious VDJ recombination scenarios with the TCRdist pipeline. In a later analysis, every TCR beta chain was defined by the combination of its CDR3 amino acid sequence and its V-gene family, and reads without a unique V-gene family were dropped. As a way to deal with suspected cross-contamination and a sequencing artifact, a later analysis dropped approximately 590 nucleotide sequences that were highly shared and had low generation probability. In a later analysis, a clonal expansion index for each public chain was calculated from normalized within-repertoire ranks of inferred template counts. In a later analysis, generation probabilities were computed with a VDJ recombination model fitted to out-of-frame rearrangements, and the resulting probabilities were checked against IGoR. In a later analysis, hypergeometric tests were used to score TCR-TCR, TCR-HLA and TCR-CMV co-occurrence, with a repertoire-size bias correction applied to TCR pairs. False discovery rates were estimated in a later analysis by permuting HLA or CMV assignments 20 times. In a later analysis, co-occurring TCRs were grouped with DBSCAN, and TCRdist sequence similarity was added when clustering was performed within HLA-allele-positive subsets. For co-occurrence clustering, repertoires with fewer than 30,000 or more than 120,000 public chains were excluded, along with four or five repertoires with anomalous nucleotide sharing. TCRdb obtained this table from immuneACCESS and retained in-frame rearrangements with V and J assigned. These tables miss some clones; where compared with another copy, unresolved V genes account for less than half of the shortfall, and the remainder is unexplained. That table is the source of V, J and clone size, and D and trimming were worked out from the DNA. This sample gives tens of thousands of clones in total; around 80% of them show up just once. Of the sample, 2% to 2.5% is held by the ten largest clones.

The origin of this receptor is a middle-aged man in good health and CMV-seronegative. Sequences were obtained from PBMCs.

The DNA sequence follows: TGTGCCAGCAGCTTAGGGAGACGGGAGACCCAGTACTTC. Its coded protein is CASSLGRRETQYF. The chain couples TRBV11-3 to TRBJ2-5; no D segment can be confidently identified. Including cysteine and phenylalanine, the CDR3 has 13 amino acids. Only CDR3 DNA is held: 39 bases, read in frame from base 1. The trim is 1 base for V and 5 bases for J, with a gap of 8 bases between the germline ends. CDR1 and CDR2 are drawn from the germline V gene: SGHNT, YENEEA. The entire variable domain, with the stretches around the CDR3 drawn from the reference TRBV11-3 and TRBJ2-5 proteins, is EAGVVQSPRYKIIEKKQPVAFWCNPISGHNTLYWYLQNLGQGPELLIRYENEEAVDDSQLPKDRFSAERLKGVDSTLKIQPAELGDSAVYLCASSLGRRETQYFGPGTRLLVL.